This entry features one TCR beta chain sequence. Its cognate antigen is unknown. This record comes from a study of shared clonotypes between healthy human individuals. Background on the study: Each donor had three CD4 naive, three CD4 memory, two CD8 naive and one CD8 memory plate. General study results and limits: Sampling was confined to blood; repertoires within tissues likely differ. Of the naive CD4 clonotypes, around 5.2% were shared across a handful of donors.

The data were produced by immunoSEQ multiplex PCR, yet TCRdb's version contains in-frame clones alone and is incomplete. The sample holds around 2.1 million clones, about 94% seen once. J was trimmed by 8 bases and V by 5 bases; bases with no gene match: 13. The germline V gene encodes CDR1 SGHKS and CDR2 YYEKEE (reference sequence). The CDR3 totals 16 residues. This TCR was sampled from a man aged 18 to 30 in good health. Sequencing was carried out using naive CD4+ T cells sorted from blood. The sample's subset: CD45RA+ positively selected. This chain links TRBV5-5 with TRBJ2-1, with 10 bases that match TRBD2. The CDR3 DNA reads TGTGCCAGCAGGGACAGTCTAGCGGGAGTTCGGGATGAGCAGTTCTTC. Protein sequence: CASRDSLAGVRDEQFF.